Each of the 5 T cell receptor beta chains below was sequenced from the same sample in a study of CD4+ T cells in melanoma. Repertoires were generated with immunoSEQ multiplex PCR, while TCRdb's copy carries only in-frame clones and drops some. This sample has 140,000 or so clones; about 93% occur once, and the top ten carry more than 1.5%. The receptor set was obtained from a human donor with melanoma.

This clone has more than one count but fewer than ten. The J gene is TRBJ2-3, the V gene TRBV29-1; 12 bases fit TRBD2. V gave up 1 base and J gave up 0 bases; unmatched junction bases: 8. Germline V gives CDR1 SQVTM, CDR2 ANQGSEA. The CDR3 length is 18 residues. CDR3 nucleotide sequence: TGCAGCGTTGAAGGTCTGTCTAGCGGGGGGGGAAGCACAGATACGCAGTATTTT. This sequence encodes CSVEGLSSGGGSTDTQYF.

In nucleotides, the CDR3 is TGTGCCAGCAGAAGCGGACAGCTCTATAATTCACCCCTCCACTTT. It encodes CASRSGQLYNSPLHF. The chain uses TRBV6-5 and TRBJ1-6, with D perhaps TRBD1 (6 bases). V was trimmed by 6 bases and J by 3 bases, leaving 12 bases between them. CDR3 length: 15 amino acids. From germline, CDR1 is MNHEY and CDR2 SVGAGI.

The gene calls are TRBV7-8 and TRBJ2-7; 9 nucleotides match TRBD1. Unmatched junction bases numbered 9, after V lost 7 bases and J lost 2 bases. The CDR3 has 15 amino acids. CDR1 is SGHVS and CDR2 is FQNEAQ in the germline V gene. CDR3 protein: CASTRKRDRAYEQYF. DNA of the CDR3: TGTGCCAGCACCCGAAAGAGGGACAGGGCCTACGAGCAGTACTTC.

V gene TRBV6-1 combines with J gene TRBJ2-3; a possible D gene is TRBD1 (7 bases). Germline assignment: CDR1 MNHNS and CDR2 SASEGT. CDR3 size: 13 residues. The V end was cut by 6 bases, the J end by 6 bases, with 13 bases between. CDR3 nucleotide sequence: TGTGCCAGCAGGTTACAGGGGAGGGATACGCAGTATTTT. It translates to CASRLQGRDTQYF.

The rearrangement links TRBV11-3 to TRBJ2-1, with D perhaps TRBD1 (6 bases). The CDR3 is 15 residues long. In germline, CDR1 is SGHNT, CDR2 YENEEA. V lost 5 bases, J lost 0 bases, and 11 bases lay in between. CDR3 region: CASSLRQASYNEQFF. CDR3 nucleotides: TGTGCCAGCAGCCTTAGACAGGCCTCCTACAATGAGCAGTTCTTC. Full variable domain (rest looked up from reference TRBV11-3 and TRBJ2-1): EAGVVQSPRYKIIEKKQPVAFWCNPISGHNTLYWYLQNLGQGPELLIRYENEEAVDDSQLPKDRFSAERLKGVDSTLKIQPAELGDSAVYLCASSLRQASYNEQFFGPGTRLTVL.